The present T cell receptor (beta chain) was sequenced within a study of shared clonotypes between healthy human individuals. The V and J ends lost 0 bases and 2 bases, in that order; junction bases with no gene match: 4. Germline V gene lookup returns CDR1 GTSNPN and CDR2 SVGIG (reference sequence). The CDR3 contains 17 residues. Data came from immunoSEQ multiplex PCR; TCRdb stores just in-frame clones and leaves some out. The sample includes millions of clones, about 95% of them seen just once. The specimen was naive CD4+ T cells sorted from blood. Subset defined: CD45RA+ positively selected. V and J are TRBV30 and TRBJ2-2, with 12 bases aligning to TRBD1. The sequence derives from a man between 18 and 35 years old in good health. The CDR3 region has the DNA TGTGCCTGGAGTGTGGGGACAGGGGGCTTTAACACCGGGGAGCTGTTTTTT. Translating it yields CAWSVGTGGFNTGELFF.